These T cell receptor beta chains were read from a single sample in a study of blood T cell repertoires in COVID-19. Here immunoSEQ multiplex PCR was the method, and the copy in TCRdb shows in-frame clones only, minus some. Of around 160,000 clones detected, 75% to 90% appear once; the ten largest clones hold approximately 6.2%. Sequencing input: peripheral blood. These receptors all come from a man older than 75 with acute or convalescent COVID-19. Each CDR3 is given with its conserved first and last residue. Fields, in order: J gene, clone size, V gene, D gene, CDR3 protein, CDR3 DNA. A D gene is named only where the DNA matches it firmly. Clone size is shown for a subset of rows, as once, few, many or a class of expanded clone.

J gene: TRBJ1-6; clone size: NA; V gene: TRBV6-5; D gene: NA; CDR3 protein: CASNKKQGSPLHF; CDR3 DNA: TGTGCCAGCAACAAAAAACAGGGTTCACCCCTCCACTTT
J gene: TRBJ1-5; clone size: NA; V gene: TRBV20-1; D gene: TRBD1; CDR3 protein: CSASFDRGRDQPQHF; CDR3 DNA: TGCAGTGCTAGTTTTGACAGGGGCAGGGATCAGCCCCAGCATTTT
J gene: TRBJ1-5; clone size: NA; V gene: TRBV19; D gene: NA; CDR3 protein: CASSTGNQPQHF; CDR3 DNA: TGTGCCAGTAGTACAGGGAATCAGCCCCAGCATTTT
J gene: TRBJ2-2; clone size: once; V gene: TRBV11-2; D gene: NA; CDR3 protein: CASSLAQRFTGELFF; CDR3 DNA: TGTGCCAGCAGCTTAGCCCAGCGGTTCACCGGGGAGCTGTTTTTT
J gene: TRBJ2-7; clone size: NA; V gene: TRBV11-3; D gene: NA; CDR3 protein: CASSFGGSYEQYF; CDR3 DNA: TGTGCCAGCAGCTTCGGCGGATCCTACGAGCAGTACTTC
J gene: TRBJ2-1; clone size: NA; V gene: TRBV10-3; D gene: NA; CDR3 protein: CAIKAVGGGGNNEQFF; CDR3 DNA: TGTGCCATCAAGGCAGTGGGGGGAGGGGGAAACAATGAGCAGTTCTTC
J gene: TRBJ1-3; clone size: NA; V gene: TRBV28; D gene: NA; CDR3 protein: CASSPGHSGNTIYF; CDR3 DNA: TGTGCCAGCAGTCCGGGACACTCTGGAAACACCATATATTTT
J gene: TRBJ2-7; clone size: NA; V gene: TRBV27; D gene: NA; CDR3 protein: CASSLGPGTYEQYF; CDR3 DNA: TGTGCCAGCAGTTTAGGGCCAGGGACCTACGAGCAGTACTTC
J gene: TRBJ2-4; clone size: NA; V gene: TRBV6-5; D gene: TRBD1; CDR3 protein: CASSPQPTGANIQYF; CDR3 DNA: TGTGCCAGCAGTCCCCAACCGACAGGGGCCAACATTCAGTACTTC
J gene: TRBJ2-1; clone size: NA; V gene: TRBV2; D gene: NA; CDR3 protein: CASSQDNEQFF; CDR3 DNA: TGTGCCAGCAGTCAGGATAATGAGCAGTTCTTC
J gene: TRBJ2-7; clone size: NA; V gene: TRBV5-1; D gene: TRBD2; CDR3 protein: CASGLAGPMSIYEQYF; CDR3 DNA: TGCGCCAGCGGACTAGCGGGGCCAATGTCGATCTACGAGCAGTACTTC
J gene: TRBJ2-7; clone size: once; V gene: TRBV4-1; D gene: TRBD2; CDR3 protein: CASSQGSGGSSYEQYF; CDR3 DNA: TGCGCCAGCAGCCAAGGGTCCGGGGGGAGCTCCTACGAGCAGTACTTC
J gene: TRBJ1-5; clone size: NA; V gene: TRBV19; D gene: NA; CDR3 protein: CASSIGGKAHSNQPQHF; CDR3 DNA: TGTGCCAGTAGTATCGGCGGGAAGGCCCATAGCAATCAGCCCCAGCATTTT
J gene: TRBJ1-6; clone size: NA; V gene: TRBV28; D gene: NA; CDR3 protein: CASSSSLALALWGSPLHF; CDR3 DNA: TGTGCCAGCAGTTCCTCACTGGCTCTAGCCCTATGGGGTTCACCCCTCCACTTT
J gene: TRBJ2-3; clone size: NA; V gene: TRBV5-1; D gene: NA; CDR3 protein: CASSLGTPPTDTQYF; CDR3 DNA: TGCGCCAGCAGCTTGGGGACTCCCCCCACAGATACGCAGTATTTT
J gene: TRBJ1-2; clone size: NA; V gene: TRBV14; D gene: NA; CDR3 protein: CASSPAGLGGYTF; CDR3 DNA: TGTGCCAGCAGCCCGGCGGGACTGGGCGGCTACACCTTC
J gene: TRBJ2-3; clone size: NA; V gene: TRBV3-1/TRBV3-2; D gene: NA; CDR3 protein: CASSQRGDTQYF; CDR3 DNA: TGTGCCAGCAGCCAACGGGGAGATACGCAGTATTTT
J gene: TRBJ2-7; clone size: NA; V gene: TRBV7-2; D gene: NA; CDR3 protein: CASSLIAGPYEQYF; CDR3 DNA: TGTGCCAGCAGCTTAATCGCAGGGCCCTACGAGCAGTACTTC
J gene: TRBJ1-2; clone size: NA; V gene: TRBV24-1; D gene: NA; CDR3 protein: CATSDTDGTLGRGYTF; CDR3 DNA: TGTGCCACCAGTGATACCGACGGGACACTTGGACGGGGCTACACCTTC
J gene: TRBJ2-7; clone size: NA; V gene: TRBV18; D gene: NA; CDR3 protein: CASSKTGTSYEQYF; CDR3 DNA: TGTGCCAGCTCCAAGACAGGAACTTCCTACGAGCAGTACTTC
J gene: TRBJ1-4; clone size: NA; V gene: TRBV5-1; D gene: NA; CDR3 protein: CASSLAWGRGEKLFF; CDR3 DNA: TGCGCCAGCAGCTTGGCCTGGGGCAGGGGTGAAAAACTGTTTTTT
J gene: TRBJ1-2; clone size: NA; V gene: TRBV19; D gene: NA; CDR3 protein: CASTAGNKGYTF; CDR3 DNA: TGTGCCAGTACGGCAGGGAACAAAGGCTACACCTTC
J gene: TRBJ1-1; clone size: NA; V gene: TRBV10-3; D gene: TRBD1; CDR3 protein: CATTGTEMNTEAFF; CDR3 DNA: TGTGCCACCACCGGGACAGAGATGAACACTGAAGCTTTCTTT
J gene: TRBJ1-2; clone size: NA; V gene: TRBV6-1; D gene: NA; CDR3 protein: CASSEVLSAGAQNYGYTF; CDR3 DNA: TGTGCCAGCAGTGAGGTTCTATCCGCGGGGGCGCAGAACTATGGCTACACCTTC
J gene: TRBJ2-4; clone size: NA; V gene: TRBV3-1/TRBV3-2; D gene: NA; CDR3 protein: CASSQAPIAKNIQYF; CDR3 DNA: TGTGCCAGCAGCCAAGCCCCCATAGCCAAAAACATTCAGTACTTC
J gene: TRBJ2-5; clone size: NA; V gene: TRBV7-2; D gene: NA; CDR3 protein: CASVPGDGWRETQYF; CDR3 DNA: TGTGCCAGCGTTCCGGGCGACGGGTGGAGGGAGACCCAGTACTTC
J gene: TRBJ1-2; clone size: NA; V gene: TRBV18; D gene: TRBD1; CDR3 protein: CASSPRDRAQLNYGYTF; CDR3 DNA: TGTGCCAGCTCACCACGAGACAGGGCTCAACTTAACTATGGCTACACCTTC
J gene: TRBJ1-5; clone size: NA; V gene: TRBV28; D gene: TRBD1; CDR3 protein: CASMGGQGNQPQHF; CDR3 DNA: TGTGCCAGCATGGGGGGACAGGGGAATCAGCCCCAGCATTTT
J gene: TRBJ2-7; clone size: NA; V gene: TRBV28; D gene: NA; CDR3 protein: CASSLSQTYEQYF; CDR3 DNA: TGTGCCAGCAGTTTATCACAGACCTACGAGCAGTACTTC